This T cell receptor beta chain came from a study of blood T cell repertoires in COVID-19. As for the study in general: Some COVID-19 samples were acute and others convalescent; all came from the United States, Italy and Spain. Nucleic acid was either cDNA or gDNA, and it came from T cells, B-cell-depleted T cells, or PBMCs.

J gave up 5 bases and V 4 bases, and 4 bases lay outside the gene matches. Germline V gene sequence: CDR1 SNHLY, CDR2 FYNNEI. The CDR3 sequence is 15 residues long. Per the original methods: From reference gene primer amplification, estimates of nucleated cell counts were derived. Libraries were prepared by immunoSEQ multiplex PCR; TCRdb keeps only in-frame clonotypes and omits some of them. V and J calls and clone size are given by that table; D and trimming were obtained from the DNA. Of about 150,000 clones listed, 75% to 90% were seen once; the top ten hold roughly 15%. Sequencing input: peripheral blood. The rearrangement links TRBV2 to TRBJ1-6; the match to TRBD1 covers 8 bases. This receptor was obtained from a woman in her thirties or forties with acute or convalescent COVID-19. CDR3 sequence reads: CASSAQGADNSPLHF. The CDR3 bases are TGTGCCAGCAGTGCCCAGGGGGCAGATAATTCACCCCTCCACTTT.